The 14 T cell receptor beta chains reported below all come from one sample, sequenced in a study of T cells in tuberculosis. Assay: immunoSEQ multiplex PCR; the TCRdb copy retains only in-frame clones and omits some. This table holds some 40,000 clones, about 96% found once. Input material: PBMCs. The source of these receptors is a donor aged 5-35 years with latent tuberculosis or without tuberculosis infection.

This chain connects TRBV11-2 to TRBJ1-1; D perhaps matches TRBD1 (5 bases). The germline CDR1 and CDR2 sequences are SGHAT and FQNNGV. The CDR3 is 15 amino acids. V lost 5 bases to trimming and J lost 1 base, with 14 bases between them. CDR3: CASSPTPGGNTEAFF. The CDR3 bases are TGTGCCAGCAGCCCAACCCCGGGGGGGAACACTGAAGCTTTCTTT.

This rearrangement joins TRBV18 to TRBJ1-2; maybe TRBD1 (6 bases). CDR1 is KGHSH and CDR2 is LQKENI in the germline V gene. CDR3 size: 13 residues. V lost 3 bases and J 2 bases, leaving 7 bases between the germline ends. The CDR3 region is CASSPDRNYGYTF. CDR3 DNA: TGTGCCAGCTCACCGGACAGAAACTATGGCTACACCTTC.

This sequence joins TRBV28 and TRBJ1-2, with 8 nucleotides matching TRBD1. V was pared by 5 bases and J by 4 bases, with 6 bases of the junction left unmatched. From germline, CDR1 is MDHEN and CDR2 SYDVKM. The CDR3 is made up of 14 amino acids. The CDR3 here is CASSTGQGSYGYTF. For the CDR3, the DNA is TGTGCCAGCAGTACCGGACAGGGATCCTATGGCTACACCTTC.

This chain connects TRBV6-1 to TRBJ1-2; D gene ambiguous. V lost 4 bases and J 4 bases, leaving 22 bases between the germline ends. The CDR3 is 17 amino acids. Germline lookup yields CDR1 MNHNS and CDR2 SASEGT. The CDR3 here is CASSAYRGLAEGYGYTF. Here the CDR3 DNA reads TGTGCCAGCAGTGCCTACCGGGGATTAGCGGAGGGCTATGGCTACACCTTC.

This clone was counted once. The V call is TRBV28, the J call TRBJ1-1, with unresolved D. This CDR3 is built from 13 residues. V lost 6 bases and J 0 bases, leaving 8 bases between the germline ends. Looked up from germline, CDR1 is MDHEN and CDR2 is SYDVKM. The CDR3 coding sequence is TGTGCCAGCAGGCCCAGGATGAACACTGAAGCTTTCTTT. Protein: CASRPRMNTEAFF.

This sequence joins TRBV5-1 and TRBJ2-3, with D tentatively TRBD2 (6 bases). The V gene's germline CDR1 is SGHRS and CDR2 YFSETQ. The CDR3 contains 16 residues. Trimming took 0 bases from V and 0 from J, leaving 11 bases between them. The CDR3 DNA is TGCGCCAGCAGCTTGGTTGGGGGGATTAGCACAGATACGCAGTATTTT. Residues: CASSLVGGISTDTQYF. Variable domain in full (rest from reference TRBV5-1 and TRBJ2-3): KAGVTQTPRYLIKTRGQQVTLSCSPISGHRSVSWYQQTPGQGLQFLFEYFSETQRNKGNFPGRFSGRQFSNSRSEMNVSTLELGDSALYLCASSLVGGISTDTQYFGPGTRLTVL.

This clone was picked up one time. This chain joins TRBV30 and TRBJ1-6; 9 nucleotides match TRBD1. In germline, CDR1 is GTSNPN, CDR2 SVGIG (reference sequence). The length of the CDR3 is 12 residues. After removal of 5 bases from V and 12 bases from J, the junction contained 5 bases not matched to a gene. The CDR3 loop reads CAWRTGAGPLHF. The CDR3 coding sequence is TGTGCCTGGCGGACAGGGGCCGGACCCCTCCACTTT.

This clone occurred once. The rearrangement joins TRBV7-8 to TRBJ2-7; D unresolved. Germline CDR1 is SGHVS and CDR2 is FQNEAQ. The CDR3 consists of 14 residues. V lost 5 bases and J lost 0, with 11 bases in between. CDR3 coding DNA: TGTGCCAGCAGCCTGGTGGCTTACTCCTACGAGCAGTACTTC. This gives the protein CASSLVAYSYEQYF.

This clone showed up just once. The rearrangement joins TRBV6-5 to TRBJ1-1; 7 positions agree with TRBD1. Trimming took 5 bases from V and 0 from J; bases not matched to a gene: 3. CDR1 and CDR2 (germline): MNHEY, SVGAGI. The CDR3 has 14 residues. The CDR3 protein is CASSDRDLNTEAFF. CDR3 in DNA: TGTGCCAGCAGTGACAGGGATTTGAACACTGAAGCTTTCTTT.

This chain connects TRBV6-4 to TRBJ2-3; 8 positions agree with TRBD2. The CDR3 extends over 14 amino acids. Germline values: CDR1 MRHNA, CDR2 SNTAGT. Trimming took 3 bases from V and 5 from J; bases not matched to a gene: 4. The CDR3 is CASSERGVKDTQYF. CDR3 DNA: TGTGCCAGCAGTGAGCGGGGGGTTAAAGATACGCAGTATTTT.

This clone was recorded once. The gene calls are TRBV7-9 and TRBJ1-1, with a tentative D call TRBD1 (6 bases). The V end lost 3 bases, the J end lost 7 bases, and 12 bases lay between the germline ends. Germline V gene sequence: CDR1 SEHNR, CDR2 FQNEAQ (reference sequence). The CDR3 is made up of 13 amino acids. The chain's CDR3 is CASSLAQGSEAFF. In DNA, the CDR3 is TGTGCCAGCAGCTTGGCACAGGGAAGTGAAGCTTTCTTT. The full variable domain, its missing parts supplied by reference TRBV7-9 and TRBJ1-1, is DTGVSQNPRHKITKRGQNVTFRCDPISEHNRLYWYRQTLGQGPEFLTYFQNEAQLEKSRLLSDRFSAERPKGSFSTLEIQRTEQGDSAMYLCASSLAQGSEAFFGQGTRLTVV.

V usage is TRBV10-3 and J usage is TRBJ1-1; maybe TRBD1 (5 bases). Per germline, CDR1 ENHRY and CDR2 SYGVKD. V lost 5 bases and J 4 bases, leaving 17 bases between the germline ends. This CDR3 is 15 amino acids long. The CDR3 region has the DNA TGTGCCATCAGTCAACAGGCGGGGATTGGCACTGAAGCTTTCTTT. Translated: CAISQQAGIGTEAFF.

The rearrangement links TRBV28 to TRBJ2-7; a possible D gene is TRBD2 (5 bases). CDR1 and CDR2 (germline): MDHEN, SYDVKM. The CDR3 spans 15 residues. The V end was cut by 5 bases, the J end by 2 bases, with 16 bases between. In DNA form, the CDR3 reads TGTGCCAGCAGTCTGAGGACGGGAAACACCTACGAGCAGTACTTC. This translates into CASSLRTGNTYEQYF.

The V and J genes are TRBV30 and TRBJ1-5; TRBD1 might be the D (6 bases). There are 14 residues in the CDR3. Germline CDR1 is GTSNPN and CDR2 is SVGIG (reference sequence). V was cut by 3 bases and J by 1 base, with 10 bases left in between. CDR3: CAWRGALSNQPQHF. CDR3 sequence (DNA): TGTGCCTGGAGGGGGGCGTTAAGCAATCAGCCCCAGCATTTT.